The subject of this entry is one T cell receptor (beta chain). This clonotype has a handful of counts. Its antigen remains undetermined. The sample holds no much larger clone one base away, and base qualities are not on file. V sheds 3 bases and J sheds 0 bases, leaving 10 bases between their ends. The CDR1 and CDR2 encoded by the germline V gene are MDHEN and SYDVKM. From the cysteine through the phenylalanine, the CDR3 covers 15 amino acids. Of the read, only the CDR3 DNA is kept; its 45 bases are in frame from base 1. A patient counted as having stable Graves' hyperthyroidism if no progression to ophthalmopathy occurred over 18 months of follow-up. Hyperthyroidism patients were newly diagnosed, had a disease duration of under 2 months, and were aged 18 to 65 years. Patients with uncontrolled infections, other autoimmune diseases, pregnancy or lactation were excluded. Diagnoses were established on the basis of clinical symptoms, serum thyroxine and TRAb, thyroid ultrasound, and orbital computed tomography. PBMCs were isolated from 7.5 to 10 ml of fresh peripheral blood by Ficoll-Paque density gradient centrifugation. Total RNA was extracted with Trizol reagent, and quality was checked on an Agilent 2100 Bioanalyzer.

This sample stems from a study of T cells in Graves' hyperthyroidism and ophthalmopathy (dated by TCRdb to between 2018 and 2021). Context from the whole study: Peripheral blood was collected at initial diagnosis, before any treatment. A discovery cohort of roughly 96 patients, roughly 43 with Graves' ophthalmopathy and over 55 with stable Graves' hyperthyroidism, was used to find distinguishing TCR V-J signatures. Prospective prediction of ophthalmopathy was tested in an independent validation cohort consisting of some 20 hyperthyroidism patients and some 17 patients who later progressed to ophthalmopathy. For training and testing, the 80 to 100 patients in the discovery cohort were randomly divided in a 7:3 ratio. The study also compared thyroid tissue and blood T-cell repertoires from five or six Graves' hyperthyroidism patients. Once sampling was done, hyperthyroidism patients were given methimazole at a starting dose of 30 mg daily, whereas ophthalmopathy patients were given high-dose intravenous methylprednisolone. The paper reports TCR Vbeta CDR3 sequencing of more than 120 peripheral blood samples: 40 or so ophthalmopathy, approximately 74 hyperthyroidism and approximately 17 progressor patients.

The TCR beta CDR3 regions were amplified from the RNA transcripts. For the first round of RT-PCR on the TCR CDR3, the HTBI primer set was used together with the Qiagen OneStep RT-PCR kit. Libraries were constructed in a second round of multiplex PCR, after which size selection and purification were performed. The libraries were sequenced on an Illumina HiSeq2000 using paired-end 100 bp reads. As for the original processing: Raw data were processed with SOAPnuke, discarding reads with adapters, uncalled bases, mean Phred below 15, or no exact constant-primer or identifier match. High-quality paired reads were merged using COPE v1.2.5, and each unique nucleotide sequence was defined as a clonotype. Clonotypes were aligned to IMGT TRBV, TRBD and TRBJ reference segments using MiTCR v1.1. Analysis was restricted to V-J combinations with a frequency above 0.0001, which covered 98% to 99.2% of repertoires. The TCS score was defined as the ratio of F50 (clonal expansion) to E x V (chaos), calculated using BLOSUM62-based TCRdist between CDR3 peptides within each V-J. Welch's t-statistics and random forest reduced around 510 V-J features to under 15, which were used in a naive Bayes classifier (R e1071). In TCRdb, the public reads were trimmed at Q25 with fastp and aligned with MiXCR, with productive beta chains retained. CDR3 protein duplicates are merged, each entry listing the most common genes and DNA. The V and J calls shown here were made by TCRdb, not taken from the authors' results. The sample table contains approximately 640,000 distinct CDR3 sequences; only one count was recorded for roughly a sixth of them. The top ten clonotypes cover less than 20% of the sample.

General findings and caveats noted by the study authors: During validation, the model predicted progression to ophthalmopathy a median of around six months ahead of onset, with just under 71% sensitivity and roughly 72% specificity. A model built on a 13 V-J signature distinguished ophthalmopathy from stable hyperthyroidism, reaching about 88% sensitivity and 81.08% specificity in cross-validation and 80%/75% in testing. Most expanded thyroid clonotypes (frequency above 0.001) were also found in blood, which suggests that blood repertoires may mirror thyroid immune responses. No statistical method was used to fix the sample size in advance, and group allocation was not hidden from the investigators.

The source is a man over 45 with Graves' hyperthyroidism. Input material: blood. The chain uses TRBV28 and TRBJ2-3; the D gene assignment is ambiguous. CDR3 protein: CASSFPGVSTDTQYF. The nucleotides read TGTGCCAGCAGTTTTCCCGGAGTGAGCACAGATACGCAGTATTTT.